Shown below are 9 T cell receptor beta chains from a single sample sequenced in a study of cytomegalovirus exposure and HLA in healthy donors. PCR used 60 Vbeta primers and 13 Jbeta primers. Clones were read by immunoSEQ multiplex PCR, and TCRdb kept only the in-frame ones, dropping some. This repertoire includes about 160,000 clones. The sequenced sample consisted of PBMCs. The origin of the receptors is a man between 25 and 39 years old in good health and CMV-seronegative.

The V call is TRBV5-4, the J call TRBJ2-7, with 9 bases aligning to TRBD1. Trimming at V came to 5 bases and at J to 5 bases, leaving 11 bases not matched to a gene. Per the germline V gene, CDR1 is SGHNT and CDR2 is YYREEE (reference sequence). CDR3 length: 15 amino acids. The CDR3, as DNA: TGTGCCAGCAGGTCGCCCGGGACAGGGTTCGACGAGCAGTACTTC. Encoded protein: CASRSPGTGFDEQYF.

The chain employs TRBV18 and TRBJ2-5; TRBD2 matches at 9 bases. Unmatched junction bases numbered 12, after V lost 3 bases and J lost 4 bases. This CDR3 region has 17 residues. Germline CDR1 and CDR2: KGHSH and LQKENI. CDR3 sequence: CASSPRLAGARGETQYF. CDR3 coding DNA: TGTGCCAGCTCACCCCGGTTAGCGGGAGCCCGGGGAGAGACCCAGTACTTC.

The rearrangement joins TRBV7-2 to TRBJ1-5; D possibly corresponds to TRBD1 (5 bases). Germline V lookup: CDR1 SGHTA, CDR2 FQGNSA. Deletions cut 4 bases from V and 1 base from J, with 11 bases between. The CDR3 runs 15 residues. DNA for the CDR3: TGTGCCAGCAGCTCCCTGGGGGGAAGCAATCAGCCCCAGCATTTT. Its translation: CASSSLGGSNQPQHF.

The chain employs TRBV2 and TRBJ1-1; possibly TRBD1 for D (5 bases). There are 14 residues in the CDR3. V lost 6 bases and J 7 bases, leaving 18 bases between the germline ends. The germline V gene has CDR1 SNHLY and CDR2 FYNNEI. This CDR3 is CASSSTAGSNEAFF. The CDR3 DNA reads as TGTGCCAGCAGCTCGACGGCAGGGTCTAATGAAGCTTTCTTT.

The chain joins TRBV5-1 to TRBJ2-3; a weak D match, TRBD2 (6 bases). Trimming shortened V by 0 bases and J by 5 bases, and 7 bases separated the two germline ends. CDR1 is SGHRS, CDR2 YFSETQ, per germline. The CDR3 length is 13 residues. The CDR3 reads CASSLAGGDTQYF. In nucleotides, the CDR3 is TGCGCCAGCAGCTTGGCCGGGGGAGATACGCAGTATTTT.

The J gene is TRBJ2-7, the V gene TRBV7-9; TRBD2 aligns across 7 bases. Germline V gives CDR1 SEHNR, CDR2 FQNEAQ (reference sequence). The CDR3 covers 16 residues. V lost 4 bases to trimming and J lost 2 bases; unmatched junction nucleotides: 11. CDR3 sequence: CASSSTMGREAYEQYF. The DNA of the CDR3 is TGTGCCAGCAGCTCAACCATGGGGAGGGAAGCCTACGAGCAGTACTTC.

V is TRBV9 and J is TRBJ2-2, with a tentative D call TRBD1 (6 bases). This CDR3 has 16 amino acids. Trimming left V 3 bases short and J 0 bases short, with 12 bases between. Germline loops: CDR1 SGDLS, CDR2 YYNGEE. As DNA, the CDR3 is TGTGCCAGCAGCGGACCGACAGGCTCGAACACCGGGGAGCTGTTTTTT. Translated: CASSGPTGSNTGELFF.

CDR3 DNA sequence: TGTGCCAGCTCAACCCTAGCGGGAGGCTACGAGCAGTACTTC. It is translated as CASSTLAGGYEQYF. The chain uses TRBV18 and TRBJ2-7, with TRBD2 matching over 11 bases. The CDR3 loop spans 14 amino acids. J lost 3 bases, V lost 5 bases, and 3 bases had no gene match. Germline V CDR1 and CDR2: KGHSH, LQKENI.

The chain couples TRBV5-1 to TRBJ1-1, with 8 bases matching TRBD1. There are 14 residues in the CDR3. The V gene's germline CDR1 is SGHRS and CDR2 YFSETQ. The ends lost 3 bases at V and 1 base at J; junction bases unmatched: 2. For the CDR3, the DNA is TGCGCCAGCAGCTCCCAGGGGGCGAACACTGAAGCTTTCTTT. This codes for CASSSQGANTEAFF.